These 6 T cell receptor beta chains came from one sample sequenced in a study of cytomegalovirus exposure and HLA in healthy donors. Amplification used 60 Vbeta primers and 13 Jbeta primers. The repertoire was sequenced with immunoSEQ multiplex PCR; TCRdb's copy has only in-frame clones and lacks some. Of some 100,000 clones in the sample, 84% are singletons; the top ten hold about 1.1%. Sequenced sample: PBMCs. Source of these receptors: a woman aged 18-29 years in good health and CMV-seronegative.

The V and J genes are TRBV5-8 and TRBJ2-1; 12 bases agree with TRBD1. The germline V gene encodes CDR1 SGHTS and CDR2 YDEGEE. The ends lost 4 bases at V and 4 bases at J; junction bases unmatched: 3. This CDR3 has 15 amino acids. In DNA, the CDR3 is TGTGCCAGCAGCCTGGGACAGGGGGCTTACAATGAGCAGTTCTTC. This gives the protein CASSLGQGAYNEQFF.

The genes are TRBV6-5 and TRBJ2-7; D is unclear. Trimming shortened V by 4 bases and J by 7 bases, and 8 bases separated the two germline ends. CDR3 length equals 11 residues. CDR1 is MNHEY and CDR2 is SVGAGI in the germline V gene. This CDR3 is CASSSLREQYF. CDR3 DNA sequence: TGTGCCAGCAGTTCACTACGAGAGCAGTACTTC.

The chain combines TRBV28 with TRBJ2-4, with D tentatively TRBD1 (5 bases). The CDR3 extends over 12 amino acids. Germline V CDR1 and CDR2: MDHEN, SYDVKM. Trimming removed 6 bases at V and 2 bases at J, with 5 bases between. CDR3 amino acids: CASRDTKNIQYF. The CDR3 DNA follows: TGTGCCAGCAGGGACACCAAAAACATTCAGTACTTC.

The chain recombines TRBV6-5 with TRBJ2-3, with D perhaps TRBD1 (6 bases). In germline, CDR1 is MNHEY, CDR2 SVGAGI. The V end lost 0 bases, the J end lost 2 bases, and 9 bases lay between the germline ends. CDR3 length: 15 amino acids. As DNA, the CDR3 is TGTGCCAGCAGTTACTCGAGGGGGATCACAGATACGCAGTATTTT. This encodes CASSYSRGITDTQYF.

This chain links TRBV6-4 with TRBJ2-3; the match to TRBD2 covers 10 bases. J lost 4 bases, V lost 3 bases, and 1 base had no gene match. This CDR3 region has 14 residues. CDR1 and CDR2 from the germline V gene are MRHNA and SNTAGT. The CDR3 sequence is CASSESGGADTQYF. The CDR3 coding sequence is TGTGCCAGCAGTGAAAGCGGGGGGGCAGATACGCAGTATTTT.

The CDR3 sequence: CASSVGSQMNTEAFF. In nucleotides, the CDR3 is TGTGCCAGCAGCGTAGGGAGTCAAATGAACACTGAAGCTTTCTTT. The chain carries TRBV9 and TRBJ1-1; D call uncertain. Trimming left V 0 bases short and J 0 bases short, with 9 bases between. Germline loops: CDR1 SGDLS, CDR2 YYNGEE. The CDR3 consists of 15 residues.